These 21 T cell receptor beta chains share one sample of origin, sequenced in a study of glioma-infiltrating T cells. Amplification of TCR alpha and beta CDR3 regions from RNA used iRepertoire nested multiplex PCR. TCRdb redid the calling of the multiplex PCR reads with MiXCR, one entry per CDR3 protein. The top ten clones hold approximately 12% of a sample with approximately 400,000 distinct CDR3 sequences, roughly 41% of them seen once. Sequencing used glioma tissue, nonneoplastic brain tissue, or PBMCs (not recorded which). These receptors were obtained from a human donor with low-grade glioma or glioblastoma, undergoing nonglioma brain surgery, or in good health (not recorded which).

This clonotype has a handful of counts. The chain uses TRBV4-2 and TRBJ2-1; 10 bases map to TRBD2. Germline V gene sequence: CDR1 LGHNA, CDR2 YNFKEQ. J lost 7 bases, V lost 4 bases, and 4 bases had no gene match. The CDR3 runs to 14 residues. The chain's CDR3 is CASSPSGRVNEQFF. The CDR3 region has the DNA TGTGCCAGCAGCCCTAGCGGGAGAGTAAATGAGCAGTTCTTC.

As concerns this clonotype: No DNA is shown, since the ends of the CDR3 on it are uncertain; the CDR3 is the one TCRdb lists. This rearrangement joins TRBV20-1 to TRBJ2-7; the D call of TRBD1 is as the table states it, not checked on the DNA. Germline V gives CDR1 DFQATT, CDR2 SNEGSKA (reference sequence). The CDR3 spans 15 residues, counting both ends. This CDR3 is CSAEDVGTGAYDHYF.

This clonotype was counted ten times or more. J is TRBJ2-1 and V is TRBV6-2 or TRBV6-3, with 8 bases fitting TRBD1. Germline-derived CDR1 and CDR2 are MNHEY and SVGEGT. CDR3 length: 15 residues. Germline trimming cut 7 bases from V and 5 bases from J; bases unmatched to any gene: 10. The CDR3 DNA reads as TGTGCCAGCAAAACCGACAGGGGCGCGGACAATGAGCAGTTCTTC. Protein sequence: CASKTDRGADNEQFF.

The CDR3 region has the DNA TGCGCCAGCAGCCAGGGCGGGACTAGCGGGAGGAATATTCAGTACTTC. Protein product: CASSQGGTSGRNIQYF. The chain employs TRBV4-3 and TRBJ2-4, with 15 bases that match TRBD2. Germline V gene sequence: CDR1 LGHNA, CDR2 YSLEER. This CDR3 spans 16 amino acids. The V segment lost 3 bases and the J segment 10 bases; nucleotides outside the gene matches: 7.

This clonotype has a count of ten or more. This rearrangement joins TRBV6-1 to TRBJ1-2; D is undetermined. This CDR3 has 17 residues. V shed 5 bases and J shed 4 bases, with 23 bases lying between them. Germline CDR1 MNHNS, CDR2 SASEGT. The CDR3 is CASSNEKDMNLFYGYTF. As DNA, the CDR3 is TGTGCCAGCAGTAATGAAAAAGACATGAACCTATTCTATGGCTACACCTTC.

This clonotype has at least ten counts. CDR3 sequence reads: CASSPGLLYNEQFF. In DNA form, the CDR3 reads TGTGCCAGCAGTCCCGGACTACTTTACAATGAGCAGTTCTTC. The chain couples TRBV28 to TRBJ2-1; weak D call: TRBD2 (6 bases). CDR3 length: 14 residues. CDR1 and CDR2 from the germline V gene are MDHEN and SYDVKM. Trimming took 5 bases from V and 4 from J, leaving 12 bases between them.

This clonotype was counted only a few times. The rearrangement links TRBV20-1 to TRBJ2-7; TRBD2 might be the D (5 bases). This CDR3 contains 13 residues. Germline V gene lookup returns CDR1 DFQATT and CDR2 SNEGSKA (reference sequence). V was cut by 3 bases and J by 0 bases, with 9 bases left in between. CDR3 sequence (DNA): TGCAGTGCTAGTGTCGGGGTCTCCTACGAGCAGTACTTC. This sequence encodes CSASVGVSYEQYF.

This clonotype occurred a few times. CDR3 amino acids: CASSHGSSYEQYF. The CDR3 DNA reads TGTGCCAGCAGCCATGGGAGCTCCTACGAGCAGTACTTC. This chain joins TRBV4-2 and TRBJ2-7; TRBD2 is a possible D gene (5 bases). The V and J ends lost 3 bases and 0 bases respectively, with 6 bases between them. This CDR3 has 13 amino acids. The germline V gene encodes CDR1 LGHNA and CDR2 YNFKEQ.

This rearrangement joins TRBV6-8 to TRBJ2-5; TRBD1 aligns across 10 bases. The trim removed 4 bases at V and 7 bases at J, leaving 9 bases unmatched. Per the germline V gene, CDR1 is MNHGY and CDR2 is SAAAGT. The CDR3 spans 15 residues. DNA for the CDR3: TGTGCCAGCAGTTCAGACAGGGGGCTGGGGGGGACCCAGTACTTC. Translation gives CASSSDRGLGGTQYF.

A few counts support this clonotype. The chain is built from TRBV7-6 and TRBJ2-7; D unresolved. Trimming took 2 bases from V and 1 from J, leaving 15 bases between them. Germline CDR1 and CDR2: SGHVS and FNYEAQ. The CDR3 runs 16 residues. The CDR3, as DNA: TGTGCCAGCAGCTTATTCAGCTCTACTCGGTCCTACGAGCAGTACTTC. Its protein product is CASSLFSSTRSYEQYF.

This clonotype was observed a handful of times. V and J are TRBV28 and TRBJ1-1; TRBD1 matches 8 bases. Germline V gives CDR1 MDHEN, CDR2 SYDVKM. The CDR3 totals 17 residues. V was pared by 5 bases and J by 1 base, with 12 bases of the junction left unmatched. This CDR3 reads CASSAGQEGIQNTEAFF. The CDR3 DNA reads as TGTGCCAGCAGTGCGGGACAGGAAGGGATCCAGAACACTGAAGCTTTCTTT.

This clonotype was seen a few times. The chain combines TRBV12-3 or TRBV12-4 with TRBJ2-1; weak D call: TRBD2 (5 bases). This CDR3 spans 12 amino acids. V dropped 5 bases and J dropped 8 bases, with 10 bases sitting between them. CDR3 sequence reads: CASSVSAHEQFF. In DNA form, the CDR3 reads TGTGCCAGCAGTGTTAGCGCACATGAGCAGTTCTTC.

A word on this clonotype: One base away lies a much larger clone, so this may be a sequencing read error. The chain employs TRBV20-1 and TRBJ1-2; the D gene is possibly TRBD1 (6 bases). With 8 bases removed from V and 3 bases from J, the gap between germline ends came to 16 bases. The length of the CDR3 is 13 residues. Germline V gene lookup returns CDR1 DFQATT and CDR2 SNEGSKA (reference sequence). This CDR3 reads CSTVRGRDYGYTF. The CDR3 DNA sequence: TGCAGTACCGTTCGGGGGCGCGACTATGGCTACACCTTC.

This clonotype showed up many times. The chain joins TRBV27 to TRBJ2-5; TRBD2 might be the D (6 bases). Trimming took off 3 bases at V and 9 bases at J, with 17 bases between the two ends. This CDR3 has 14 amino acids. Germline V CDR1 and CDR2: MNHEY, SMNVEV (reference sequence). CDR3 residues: CASSLSTSYLAQYF. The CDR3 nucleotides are TGTGCCAGCAGTTTGTCGACTAGTTACTTGGCCCAGTACTTC.

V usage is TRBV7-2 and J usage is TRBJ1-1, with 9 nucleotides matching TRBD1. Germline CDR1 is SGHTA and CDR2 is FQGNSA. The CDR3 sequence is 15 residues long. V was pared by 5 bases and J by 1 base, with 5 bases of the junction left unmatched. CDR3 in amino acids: CASSIRQGENTEAFF. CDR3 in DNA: TGTGCCAGCAGCATCCGACAGGGGGAGAACACTGAAGCTTTCTTT.

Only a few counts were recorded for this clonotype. In nucleotides, the CDR3 is TGTGCCAGCAGCCAGGCGACTAGCAGCCCCTACGAGCAGTACTTC. This sequence encodes CASSQATSSPYEQYF. The chain uses TRBV4-2 and TRBJ2-7, with 7 bases aligning to TRBD2. Trimming took 3 bases from V and 2 from J; bases not matched to a gene: 7. The CDR3 runs to 15 residues. Germline V gene lookup returns CDR1 LGHNA and CDR2 YNFKEQ.

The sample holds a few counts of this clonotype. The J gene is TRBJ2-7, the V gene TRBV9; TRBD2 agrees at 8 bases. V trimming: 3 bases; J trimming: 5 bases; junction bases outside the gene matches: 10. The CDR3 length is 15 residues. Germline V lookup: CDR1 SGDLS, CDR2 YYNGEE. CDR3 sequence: CASSGQGLAGNEQYF. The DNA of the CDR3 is TGTGCCAGCAGCGGCCAAGGGCTAGCGGGCAACGAGCAGTACTTC.

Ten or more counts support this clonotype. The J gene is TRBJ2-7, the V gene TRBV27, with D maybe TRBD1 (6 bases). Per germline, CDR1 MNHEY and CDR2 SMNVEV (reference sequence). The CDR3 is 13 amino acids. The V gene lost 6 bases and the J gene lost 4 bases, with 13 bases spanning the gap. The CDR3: CASRATGRYEQYF. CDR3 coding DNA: TGTGCCAGCAGGGCTACAGGGAGATACGAGCAGTACTTC.

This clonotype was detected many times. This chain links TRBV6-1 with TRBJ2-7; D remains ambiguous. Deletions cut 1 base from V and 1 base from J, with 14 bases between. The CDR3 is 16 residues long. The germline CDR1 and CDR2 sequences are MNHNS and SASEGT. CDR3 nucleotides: TGTGCCAGCAGTGAAGGGATGGATCCCTCTTCCTACGAGCAGTACTTC. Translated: CASSEGMDPSSYEQYF.

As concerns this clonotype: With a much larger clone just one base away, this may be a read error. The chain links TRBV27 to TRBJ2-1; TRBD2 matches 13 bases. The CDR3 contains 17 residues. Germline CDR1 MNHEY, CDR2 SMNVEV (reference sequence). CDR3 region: CASSPGLAGHSYNEKFF. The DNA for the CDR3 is TGTGCCAGCAGTCCGGGACTAGCGGGACATTCCTACAATGAGAAGTTCTTC.

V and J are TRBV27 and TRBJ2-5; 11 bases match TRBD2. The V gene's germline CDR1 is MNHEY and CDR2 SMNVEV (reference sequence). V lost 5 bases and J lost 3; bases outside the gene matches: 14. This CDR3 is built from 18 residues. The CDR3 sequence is CASSPPPSGRPEKETQYF. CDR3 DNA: TGTGCCAGCAGTCCGCCCCCTAGCGGGAGGCCTGAAAAAGAGACCCAGTACTTC.